The 9 T cell receptor beta chains in this list originate from one sample, sequenced in a study of shared clonotypes between healthy human individuals. Clones were read by immunoSEQ multiplex PCR, and TCRdb kept only the in-frame ones, dropping some. The data contain 2 million to 2.5 million clones, 90% to 95% of them singletons. Input material: naive CD4+ T cells sorted from blood. The subset was: CD45RA+ positively selected. These receptors were taken from a man younger than 35 in good health.

This clone was seen a single time. The chain recombines TRBV5-4 with TRBJ2-1; TRBD2 is a possible D gene (6 bases). Germline assignment: CDR1 SGHNT and CDR2 YYREEE (reference sequence). Deletions cut 6 bases from V and 0 bases from J, with 13 bases between. The CDR3 is 15 amino acids. The DNA for the CDR3 is TGTGCCAGCACCCTGGGACTTAGCTCCTACAATGAGCAGTTCTTC. Amino acids: CASTLGLSSYNEQFF.

The V and J genes are TRBV6-1 and TRBJ2-1; TRBD1 is a possible D gene (6 bases). The length of the CDR3 is 17 residues. Germline-derived CDR1 and CDR2 are MNHNS and SASEGT. V dropped 4 bases and J dropped 3 bases, with 19 bases sitting between them. The CDR3 reads CASSATGDILFYNEQFF. CDR3 nucleotide sequence: TGTGCCAGCAGTGCCACCGGGGACATATTATTCTACAATGAGCAGTTCTTC.

The chain couples TRBV29-1 to TRBJ1-3; the D is unclear. Germline CDR1 SQVTM, CDR2 ANQGSEA. This CDR3 has 12 amino acids. Trimming stripped 2 bases from V and 0 bases from J, with 2 bases between. CDR3 DNA: TGCAGCGTTGAAATCTCTGGAAACACCATATATTTT. It specifies CSVEISGNTIYF.

This chain joins TRBV6-6 and TRBJ2-3; no definite D call. The CDR3 consists of 14 residues. Trimming took off 0 bases at V and 4 bases at J, with 8 bases between the two ends. Germline CDR1 and CDR2: MNHNY and SVGAGI (reference sequence). The CDR3 nucleotides are TGTGCCAGCAGTTACTCTTCTGGGTCAGATACGCAGTATTTT. Amino acid sequence: CASSYSSGSDTQYF.

As regards this clone: The identical CDR3 is also encoded by other nucleotide sequences in the sample. This chain connects TRBV7-9 to TRBJ1-1; no clear D gene. Deletions cut 3 bases from V and 1 base from J, with 9 bases between. Germline V gene lookup returns CDR1 SEHNR and CDR2 FQNEAQ (reference sequence). The length of the CDR3 is 14 residues. In DNA, the CDR3 is TGTGCCAGCAGCTTCGGCCAAAAGAACACTGAAGCTTTCTTT. Translation gives CASSFGQKNTEAFF.

CDR3 residues: CASSSTGSGGYTF. The CDR3 nucleotides read TGTGCCAGCAGCTCGACAGGGTCTGGTGGCTACACCTTC. The rearrangement joins TRBV28 to TRBJ1-2, with 7 nucleotides matching TRBD1. The CDR3 contains 13 residues. V lost 6 bases to trimming and J lost 7 bases; unmatched junction nucleotides: 8. Germline CDR1 reads MDHEN; CDR2 reads SYDVKM.

The chain combines TRBV6-6 with TRBJ2-7, with D perhaps matching TRBD1 (5 bases). CDR1 and CDR2 from the germline V gene are MNHNY and SVGAGI (reference sequence). Trimming left V 8 bases short and J 6 bases short, with 14 bases between. The CDR3 extends over 12 amino acids. This CDR3 is CASSRQGFEQYF. The CDR3 nucleotides are TGTGCCAGCTCGAGGCAGGGATTCGAGCAGTACTTC.

This sequence joins TRBV18 and TRBJ1-2; unclear D gene. This CDR3 is 17 amino acids long. Germline loops: CDR1 KGHSH, CDR2 LQKENI. The V gene lost 3 bases and the J gene lost 5 bases, with 22 bases spanning the gap. CDR3 nucleotide sequence: TGTGCCAGCTCACCGAACACACTGAAAGTGAGTCCTTATGGCTACACCTTC. It is translated as CASSPNTLKVSPYGYTF. The variable domain in full, with the rest retrieved from reference TRBV18 and TRBJ1-2, is NAGVMQNPRHLVRRRGQEARLRCSPMKGHSHVYWYRQLPEEGLKFMVYLQKENIIDESGMPKERFSAEFPKEGPSILRIQQVVRGDSAAYFCASSPNTLKVSPYGYTFGSGTRLTVV.

The V call is TRBV18, the J call TRBJ2-7; D not resolved. From germline, CDR1 is KGHSH and CDR2 LQKENI. CDR3 length: 15 residues. The ends were cut back, 6 bases at V and 3 bases at J, with 18 bases in the middle. In DNA form, the CDR3 reads TGTGCCAGCTCCCTAACCGGGCCCTCCCGCTACGAGCAGTACTTC. As protein: CASSLTGPSRYEQYF.